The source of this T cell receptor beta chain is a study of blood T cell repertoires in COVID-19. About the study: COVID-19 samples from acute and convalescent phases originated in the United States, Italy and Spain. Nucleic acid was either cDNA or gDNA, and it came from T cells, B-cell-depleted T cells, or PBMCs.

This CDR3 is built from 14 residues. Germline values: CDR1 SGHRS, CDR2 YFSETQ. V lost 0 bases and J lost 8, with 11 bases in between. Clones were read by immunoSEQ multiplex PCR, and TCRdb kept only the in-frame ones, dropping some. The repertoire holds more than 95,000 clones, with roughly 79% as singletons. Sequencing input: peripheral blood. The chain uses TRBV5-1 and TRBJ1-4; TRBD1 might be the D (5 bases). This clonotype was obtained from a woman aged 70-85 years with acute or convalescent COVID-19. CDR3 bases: TGCGCCAGCAGCTTGGCCCAGGGTGACGAAAAACTGTTTTTT. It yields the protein CASSLAQGDEKLFF.